This paragraph covers one T cell receptor (beta chain) sequence. This CDR3 region has 16 residues. Germline CDR1 reads LNHDA; CDR2 reads SQIVND (reference sequence). J lost 5 bases, V lost 5 bases, and 11 bases had no gene match. Grouping used clinical history reported by participants in a survey and questionnaire. The data are from a study of blood T cell repertoires in COVID-19. Study at large: Italy, Spain and the United States were the sources of the convalescent and acute COVID-19 samples.

Per the original methods: From reference gene primer amplification, estimates of nucleated cell counts were derived. Data came from immunoSEQ multiplex PCR; TCRdb stores just in-frame clones and leaves some out. V and J calls and clone size are as listed in that table; D and trimming were resolved from the DNA. This table holds 290,000 or so clones, around nine tenths found once. The material sequenced was PBMCs or T cells enriched from blood (not recorded which). This chain uses TRBV19 with TRBJ2-5; TRBD1 matches at 10 bases. This sequence was found in a woman younger than 35 who had recovered from COVID-19. CDR3 amino acids: CASSDPGTGARETQYF. The DNA for the CDR3 is TGTGCCAGTAGTGATCCCGGGACAGGGGCTCGGGAGACCCAGTACTTC.